The source of this TCR beta chain is a study of T cell responses to AZD1222 COVID-19 vaccine. Profiled with immunoSEQ multiplex PCR; TCRdb holds only in-frame clones, not every one. Of about 83,000 clones in the sample, 85% to 90% were seen once. Whole-study results and caveats: Baseline seropositivity characterized only 5 to 7 AZD1222 recipients.

As concerns this clone: Its matching antigen is unknown.

This CDR3 has 15 amino acids. The J segment lost 7 bases and the V segment lost 2 bases, leaving 10 bases of the junction unmatched. Germline CDR1 reads MDHEN; CDR2 reads SYDVKM. The source was peripheral blood, collected on day 0 of MenACWY control vaccination. The clonotype comes from an adult in good health. The genes are TRBV28 and TRBJ2-7; 8 bases align to TRBD2. The CDR3 sequence is CASSLVTGGKEEQYF. The CDR3 DNA reads TGTGCCAGCAGTTTAGTAACGGGAGGGAAAGAGGAGCAGTACTTC.